The 22 T cell receptor beta chains listed next were all sequenced from one sample in a study of T cells in Graves' hyperthyroidism and ophthalmopathy. The investigators amplified TCR beta CDR3 regions from RNA transcripts. A set of HTBI primers served as the primers for a first-round RT-PCR of the TCR CDR3. MiXCR, run by TCRdb on the multiplex PCR reads, gives a single entry per CDR3 protein. This repertoire shows a few hundred thousand distinct CDR3 sequences, approximately 15% found once; its top ten account for 20% to 25%. Sequenced sample: blood. Receptor source: a man under 40 with Graves' hyperthyroidism that later progressed to Graves' ophthalmopathy.

This clonotype was found a few times. CDR3 sequence: CASSRDRGVDQPQHF. The CDR3 DNA is TGCGCCAGCAGCCGGGACAGGGGGGTTGATCAGCCCCAGCATTTT. The chain employs TRBV5-1 and TRBJ1-5; TRBD1 matches 11 bases. There are 15 residues in the CDR3. CDR1 and CDR2 (germline): SGHRS, YFSETQ. Unmatched junction bases numbered 5, after V lost 4 bases and J lost 5 bases.

As concerns this clonotype: The conserved phenylalanine or tryptophan normally closing the CDR3 is absent here, so this likely arose from a read error. The gene calls are TRBV6-1 and TRBJ2-5; 7 bases map to TRBD2. Germline V lookup: CDR1 MNHNS, CDR2 SASEGT. J was trimmed by 5 bases and V by 5 bases; bases with no gene match: 8. CDR3 length equals 14 residues. CDR3 sequence (DNA): TGTGCCAGCAGTACCCCGGGGGGAAGGGAGACCCAGTACCTC. Translated, it gives CASSTPGGRETQYL.

V and J are TRBV28 and TRBJ2-7; TRBD2 is a possible D gene (6 bases). Trimming left V 2 bases short and J 3 bases short, with 11 bases between. The CDR3 covers 14 residues. Germline V lookup: CDR1 MDHEN, CDR2 SYDVKM. CDR3 coding DNA: TGTGCCAGCAGTTTAGGTATCGGGGGCTACGAGCAGTACTTC. This gives the protein CASSLGIGGYEQYF.

This sequence joins TRBV18 and TRBJ1-5, with D uncertain. The CDR3 spans 13 residues. Germline-derived CDR1 and CDR2 are KGHSH and LQKENI. The V and J ends lost 3 bases and 7 bases respectively, with 10 bases between them. CDR3 DNA: TGTGCCAGCTCACCTGGGCCCAAACAGCCCCAGCATTTT. It specifies CASSPGPKQPQHF.

This clonotype was seen repeatedly, ten times or more. The rearrangement joins TRBV11-2 to TRBJ2-7, with no clear D. The V and J ends lost 5 bases and 5 bases respectively, with 10 bases between them. The germline CDR1 and CDR2 sequences are SGHAT and FQNNGV. The CDR3 sequence is 12 residues long. CDR3 region: CASSPRLDEQYF. The CDR3 nucleotides are TGTGCCAGCAGCCCCAGGCTGGACGAGCAGTACTTC.

This clonotype was seen repeatedly, ten times or more. This chain links TRBV3-1 with TRBJ1-3, with D perhaps matching TRBD1 (5 bases). Germline CDR1 and CDR2: LGHDT and YNNKEL (reference sequence). This CDR3 comprises 12 residues. V dropped 1 base and J dropped 7 bases, with 5 bases sitting between them. In DNA form, the CDR3 reads TGTGCCAGCAGCCAAGGGGACAACACCATATATTTT. It translates to CASSQGDNTIYF.

This clonotype showed up many times. This sequence joins TRBV27 and TRBJ1-1, with 8 bases identical to TRBD1. The CDR3 runs to 14 residues. From germline, CDR1 is MNHEY and CDR2 SMNVEV (reference sequence). With V trimmed by 1 base and J by 7 bases, 5 bases remained unmatched. CDR3 nucleotide sequence: TGTGCCAGCAGTTTATTCGCAGGGGGCGGTGAAGCTTTCTTT. This translates into CASSLFAGGGEAFF.

Ten or more counts support this clonotype. The rearrangement joins TRBV5-1 to TRBJ1-1, with no clear D. The CDR3 runs to 14 residues. V was cut by 3 bases and J by 1 base, with 10 bases left in between. The germline CDR1 and CDR2 sequences are SGHRS and YFSETQ. The CDR3 loop is CASSSTRRNTEAFF. Written as DNA, the CDR3 is TGCGCCAGCAGCTCCACTAGAAGGAACACTGAAGCTTTCTTT. Supplemented by reference TRBV5-1 and TRBJ1-1, the full variable domain reads KAGVTQTPRYLIKTRGQQVTLSCSPISGHRSVSWYQQTPGQGLQFLFEYFSETQRNKGNFPGRFSGRQFSNSRSEMNVSTLELGDSALYLCASSSTRRNTEAFFGQGTRLTVV.

There are many counts of this clonotype. The chain carries TRBV5-5 and TRBJ2-3, with D possibly being TRBD2 (6 bases). The CDR3 totals 14 residues. The germline V and J ends were trimmed by 5 bases and 2 bases, with 12 bases remaining between them. Germline V gene data show CDR1 as SGHKS and CDR2 as YYEKEE (reference sequence). CDR3 nucleotide sequence: TGTGCCAGCAGTTCCCGGGAGTTCACAGATACGCAGTATTTT. It encodes CASSSREFTDTQYF. Combining the CDR3 with reference TRBV5-5 and TRBJ2-3 gives the whole variable domain DAGVTQSPTHLIKTRGQQVTLRCSPISGHKSVSWYQQVLGQGPQFIFQYYEKEERGRGNFPDRFSARQFPNYSSELNVNALLLGDSALYLCASSSREFTDTQYFGPGTRLTVL.

In this sample, this clonotype turned up many times. The rearrangement uses TRBV28 and TRBJ2-5; TRBD1 agrees at 7 bases. With 6 bases clipped from V and 5 bases from J, the junction kept 6 bases outside the gene matches. Germline V lookup: CDR1 MDHEN, CDR2 SYDVKM. The CDR3 has 13 residues. CDR3 residues: CASSEQGQETQYF. DNA of the CDR3: TGTGCCAGCAGCGAACAGGGGCAGGAGACCCAGTACTTC.

This clonotype was counted many times. This chain uses TRBV20-1 with TRBJ1-5; the match to TRBD1 covers 7 bases. The CDR3 loop spans 15 amino acids. J lost 9 bases, V lost 6 bases, and 17 bases had no gene match. CDR1 and CDR2 (germline): DFQATT, SNEGSKA (reference sequence). CDR3 sequence reads: CSALAGQTTQRPQHF. Here the CDR3 DNA reads TGCAGTGCCTTAGCGGGACAGACTACTCAAAGGCCCCAGCATTTT.

There are a few counts of this clonotype. The chain has TRBV5-8 and TRBJ1-4; unclear D gene. Trimming removed 7 bases from V and 0 bases from J, with 10 bases in between. The CDR3 contains 14 residues. Germline CDR1 and CDR2: SGHTS and YDEGEE. The CDR3 here is CASAPGATNEKLFF. Here the CDR3 DNA reads TGTGCCAGCGCACCAGGAGCAACTAATGAAAAACTGTTTTTT. Full variable domain (rest looked up from reference TRBV5-8 and TRBJ1-4): EAGVTQSPTHLIKTRGQQATLRCSPISGHTSVYWYQQALGLGLQFLLWYDEGEERNRGNFPPRFSGRQFPNYSSELNVNALELEDSALYLCASAPGATNEKLFFGSGTQLSVL.

This clonotype was seen ten or more times. The V call is TRBV20-1, the J call TRBJ2-7, with 8 bases fitting TRBD2. Germline-derived CDR1 and CDR2 are DFQATT and SNEGSKA (reference sequence). Trimming removed 0 bases from V and 6 bases from J; junction bases left unmatched: 7. This CDR3 contains 14 residues. CDR3 bases: TGCAGTGCTAGAGATCGGACGGGGGGGCCCGAGCAGTACTTC. This codes for CSARDRTGGPEQYF.

V usage is TRBV7-9 and J usage is TRBJ2-5; 7 bases agree with TRBD2. The germline gives CDR1 SEHNR, CDR2 FQNEAQ (reference sequence). Losses at the gene ends were 3 bases for V and 4 bases for J; bases not matched to a gene: 8. This CDR3 region has 15 residues. CDR3 amino acids: CASSLGGPLGETQYF. DNA of the CDR3: TGTGCCAGCAGCTTGGGAGGGCCCCTGGGAGAGACCCAGTACTTC.

This clonotype was observed many times. The chain couples TRBV12-3 or TRBV12-4 to TRBJ2-3; the match to TRBD2 covers 10 bases. The CDR3 spans 14 residues. Trimming cost V 5 bases and J 5 bases; bases outside gene matches: 4. CDR3 amino acids: CASSVGLAVDTQYF. The CDR3 region has the DNA TGTGCCAGCAGTGTAGGACTAGCGGTAGATACGCAGTATTTT.

This chain connects TRBV20-1 to TRBJ1-6; no clear D. The CDR3 extends over 15 amino acids. Germline CDR1 and CDR2: DFQATT and SNEGSKA (reference sequence). Trimming pared 0 bases from V and 6 bases from J, leaving 12 bases between. The chain's CDR3 is CSARDRTEGNSPLHF. The DNA for the CDR3 is TGCAGTGCTAGAGACCGGACGGAGGGTAATTCACCCCTCCACTTT.

This clonotype was counted many times. This chain links TRBV18 with TRBJ1-1, with D unclear. The germline V and J ends were trimmed by 3 bases and 0 bases, with 5 bases remaining between them. The germline V gene encodes CDR1 KGHSH and CDR2 LQKENI. The CDR3 is 13 residues long. The CDR3 DNA follows: TGTGCCAGCTCACCCCCTATGAACACTGAAGCTTTCTTT. It yields the protein CASSPPMNTEAFF.

This clonotype has ten or more counts. The chain joins TRBV7-8 to TRBJ2-3; TRBD2 aligns across 7 bases. This CDR3 spans 13 amino acids. Germline V lookup: CDR1 SGHVS, CDR2 FQNEAQ. After removal of 1 base from V and 8 bases from J, the junction contained 3 bases not matched to a gene. CDR3 bases: TGTGCCAGCAGCTTAGGGGACTACGGTACGCAGTATTTT. This translates into CASSLGDYGTQYF.

The chain has TRBV4-2 and TRBJ2-7; 12 bases are a match to TRBD2. Per germline, CDR1 LGHNA and CDR2 YNFKEQ. The CDR3 has 15 residues. The V gene end was trimmed by 8 bases and the J gene end by 2 bases; junction bases not matched to a gene: 7. CDR3 loop: CASGEASGGAYEQYF. The CDR3 coding sequence is TGTGCCAGCGGCGAGGCTAGCGGGGGGGCCTACGAGCAGTACTTC.

In DNA form, the CDR3 reads TGTGCCAGCACCCAGGGATCCCATGCAAACTTATGTGGCTACACCTTC. Amino acids: CASTQGSHANLCGYTF. V usage is TRBV2 and J usage is TRBJ1-2; D perhaps matches TRBD1 (5 bases). The V gene lost 7 bases and the J gene lost 7 bases, with 25 bases spanning the gap. The CDR3 runs to 16 residues. The V gene's germline CDR1 is SNHLY and CDR2 FYNNEI.

This clonotype occurred many times. This chain connects TRBV11-2 to TRBJ1-1; 7 nucleotides match TRBD1. V was clipped by 5 bases and J by 1 base; unmatched bases: 10. The CDR3 has 16 amino acids. Germline loops: CDR1 SGHAT, CDR2 FQNNGV. Here the CDR3 reads CASSAVSTGRNTEAFF. CDR3 DNA: TGTGCCAGCAGCGCCGTATCGACAGGGAGGAACACTGAAGCTTTCTTT.

The chain links TRBV30 to TRBJ1-5; D unresolved. Between the trimmed V and J ends, which lost 2 bases and 2 bases, there was a span of 7 bases. Looked up from germline, CDR1 is GTSNPN and CDR2 is SVGIG (reference sequence). The CDR3 runs to 13 residues. CDR3 in DNA: TGTGCCTGGAGTCCCACGGGCAATCAGCCCCAGCATTTT. It codes for CAWSPTGNQPQHF.